This is a list of T cell receptor beta chains from one sample in a study. TCRdb reprocessed the 5' RACE reads with MiXCR, giving one entry per CDR3 protein. The sample lists around 34,000 distinct CDR3 sequences; over 25% were seen once. Sequenced material: tumor-infiltrating Tregs sorted from the breast tumor. The receptor set was obtained from a female donor with breast cancer. Both conserved end residues are part of each CDR3. D genes are given only for firm matches. Size tells how often a clone was seen (once, few, many) or the class of an expanded clone, and some rows leave it out.

V	size	D	J	DNA	CDR3
TRBV7-6	NA	NA	TRBJ2-1	TGTGCCAGCAGGTCGGCTAGAGGCAGGTACAATGAGCAGTTCTTC	CASRSARGRYNEQFF
TRBV5-1	NA	TRBD2	TRBJ2-3	TGCGCCAGCAGCTTGGCCGTACTAGCGGAGGTGACAGATACGCAGTATTTT	CASSLAVLAEVTDTQYF
TRBV20-1	NA	TRBD2	TRBJ2-1	TGCAGTGCTCCTCCCCTTACGGGAGGGCCCGTTGAGCAGTTCTTC	CSAPPLTGGPVEQFF
TRBV6-1	many	NA	TRBJ2-3	TGTGCCAGCAATGGGGGGCCGGGGACCACAGATACGCAGTATTTT	CASNGGPGTTDTQYF
TRBV6-1	NA	NA	TRBJ2-1	TGTGCCAGCAGTGAATGGGGGATAGGGGTCAATGAGCAGTTCTTC	CASSEWGIGVNEQFF
TRBV20-1	NA	NA	TRBJ2-7	TGCAGTGCTAGCTGGGGGCAGGACTCCTACGAGCAGTACTTC	CSASWGQDSYEQYF
TRBV20-1	NA	TRBD1	TRBJ2-4	TGCAGTGCTACAAGACCGGGACAGAAAAACATTCAGTGCTTC	CSATRPGQKNIQCF
TRBV6-4	NA	NA	TRBJ1-1	TGTGCCAGCAGGATGACGTTGAACACTGAAGCTTTCTTT	CASRMTLNTEAFF
TRBV6-1	few	NA	TRBJ1-1	TGTGCCAGCAGTGAAGCACAGCATTTCGGAGCTTTCTTT	CASSEAQHFGAFF
TRBV20-1	NA	NA	TRBJ1-1	TGCAGTGCTGGACGGTTTGGGGCCCGTCGGAACACTGAAGCTTTCTTT	CSAGRFGARRNTEAFF
TRBV28	many	NA	TRBJ2-7	TGTGCCTCCCGGGGGACGCCCTCCTACGAGCAGTACTTC	CASRGTPSYEQYF
TRBV20-1	many	TRBD1	TRBJ2-7	TGCAGTGCAACCGACAGGGCCAGCTCCTACGAGCAGTACTTC	CSATDRASSYEQYF
TRBV2	few	TRBD2	TRBJ2-1	TGTGCCAGCAGACTGCGGACTAGCGGCCCCTACAATGAGCAGTTCTTC	CASRLRTSGPYNEQFF
TRBV25-1	NA	NA	TRBJ1-1	TGTGCCAGCAGTGAAAGGACAGCTGAAGCTTTCTTT	CASSERTAEAFF
TRBV12-3/TRBV12-4	NA	TRBD1	TRBJ2-2	TGTGCCAGCAGCACTCCGACAGGGTTCTATACCGGGGAGCTGTTTTTT	CASSTPTGFYTGELFF
TRBV15	many	NA	TRBJ2-7	TGTGCCACCAGCCGATTCCATTCACAGGGCCACGAGCAGTACTTC	CATSRFHSQGHEQYF
TRBV5-6	many	TRBD2	TRBJ2-7	TGTGCCAGCAGCTTCCCGGGACTAGATTCCTACGAGCAGTACTTC	CASSFPGLDSYEQYF
TRBV28	NA	NA	TRBJ1-1	TGTGCCAGCAGTTTCCCCAGTGTTGAAGCTTTCTTT	CASSFPSVEAFF
TRBV20-1	medium-sized	NA	TRBJ1-5	TGCAGTGCTAGAAGTACCTATAGCAATCAGCCCCAGCATTTT	CSARSTYSNQPQHF
TRBV11-2	many	TRBD1	TRBJ1-3	TGTGCCAGCAGCCCTCGACAGGGTAGACTCTCTGGAAACACCATATATTTT	CASSPRQGRLSGNTIYF
TRBV29-1	many	TRBD2	TRBJ2-1	TGCAGCGTCCGCTCTAGCGGGACCTACACTGAGCAGTTCTTC	CSVRSSGTYTEQFF
TRBV12-3/TRBV12-4	medium-sized	NA	TRBJ1-5	TGTGCCAGCAGTCCCCGGTTTAATCAGCCCCAGCATTTT	CASSPRFNQPQHF
TRBV7-9	few	NA	TRBJ2-1	TGTGCCAGCAGCCACCAGGAGGGGAGCTCCTACAATGAGCAGTTCTTC	CASSHQEGSSYNEQFF
TRBV20-1	NA	NA	TRBJ2-7	TGCAGTGTCCCCCAGGACAACTCCTACGAGCAGTACTTC	CSVPQDNSYEQYF
TRBV20-1	medium-sized	NA	TRBJ2-7	TGCAGTGTGCTCAGTCCGGGACACTCCTACGAGCAGTACTTC	CSVLSPGHSYEQYF
TRBV29-1	many	TRBD2	TRBJ2-1	TGCAGCGGTACTCGCGGGGGGGGCTACAATGAGCAGTTCTTC	CSGTRGGGYNEQFF
TRBV7-9	NA	NA	TRBJ1-1	TGTGCCAGCAGCATAGGGAGGGAGGCTTTCTTT	CASSIGREAFF
TRBV3-1	once	NA	TRBJ1-2	TGTGCCAGCAGCCAAGATGCATGGAACCATGGCTACACCTTC	CASSQDAWNHGYTF
TRBV20-1	NA	NA	TRBJ1-1	TGCAGTCCCCTGGGACCGTCTGCAGCTTTCTTT	CSPLGPSAAFF